This T cell receptor (beta chain) was documented in a study of molecular identifiers for immune sequencing clone quantification. Findings and caveats of the study: Amid approximately 1 million naive cells, spiked Jurkat TCR RNA from one cell was reportedly still detectable. In CMV-specific effectors, clones above 20 copies held over 97% of molecules; naive, under 1%. Identical TCR molecules can share a barcode, and this sharing could underestimate highly expanded clone sizes.

This clonotype was seen repeatedly, ten times or more. Its antigen is unknown. Trimming shortened V by 4 bases and J by 3 bases, and 10 bases separated the two germline ends. This CDR3 contains 13 residues. Germline CDR1 and CDR2: SGDLS and YYNGEE. Previously published methods and listed TCR primers were used for the bulk TCR libraries. TCRdb re-derived calls from the PCR reads in MiXCR, one entry per CDR3 protein. This sample has 85,000 to 120,000 distinct CDR3 sequences, with about 35% found just once. V is TRBV9 and J is TRBJ1-1; no firm D call. Sample: naive CD8+ T cells from blood, with Jurkat cell RNA spiked in. Subset given: FACS-sorted CD8+CD4-CCR7+CD45RA+ naive T cells. This clonotype originated in a human donor in good health. Some libraries in this study had Jurkat cell RNA spiked in. The CDR3 protein is CASSPWDHTEAFF. The CDR3 DNA sequence: TGTGCCAGCAGCCCCTGGGATCACACTGAAGCTTTCTTT. The whole variable domain, filled in from reference TRBV9 and TRBJ1-1, reads DSGVTQTPKHLITATGQRVTLRCSPRSGDLSVYWYQQSLDQGLQFLIQYYNGEERAKGNILERFSAQQFPDLHSELNLSSLELGDSALYFCASSPWDHTEAFFGQGTRLTVV.